This T cell receptor (beta chain) came from a study of cytomegalovirus exposure and HLA in healthy donors listed by TCRdb under 2017. About the investigation overall: According to an earlier analysis of a few hundred of the donors, 150 million to 200 million T cells yielded 95 million to 140 million unique TCR beta sequences and 276 Gb of sequence data. All discovery cohort repertoires had been generated using a single sequencing platform. In addition to the first cohort of 666 subjects, a separate validation cohort of approximately 130 different subjects was used. Rather than using new phenotypic data, the later analysis identified candidate immune exposures from TCR beta sequences and from how often those sequences occurred across donors. The study combined high-throughput TCR immunosequencing, statistical association of individual TCRs with disease status, and machine learning to predict cytomegalovirus infection status. In an earlier analysis of more than 550 of the donors, high-throughput TCR beta sequencing was used to judge whether each TCR beta V gene segment behaved as functional or pseudogenic. A later genetic analysis took genome-wide SNP genotypes for about 55% of the 666 donors and used that subset as a discovery cohort. Because of strong linkage in the cohort, roughly five DR-DQ haplotypes were treated as single units for association and clustering. The aim of the study was to test whether cataloging public T cell receptors could identify signatures of past pathogen exposure. In a later analysis, previously published TCR beta repertoires from about 670 donors were re-analyzed and high-resolution HLA genotyping was added so that TCR occurrence patterns could be studied. HLA typing included class I and class II loci at four-digit resolution. The study profiled the T cell repertoires of under 700 subjects by immunosequencing and related them to cytomegalovirus serostatus. Across 398 genotyped donors of the cohort, an average of roughly 230,000 unique TCR beta nucleotide sequences per donor were sequenced, and around 19% of those sequences were non-productive. The genetic ancestry cluster associated with self-reported Caucasian donors included 65% to 90% of the roughly 410 genotyped donors. Typing coverage varied by locus: 629-630 donors for A, B, C, DRB1 and DQB1; roughly 510 for DQA1; 606 for DPA1; some 470 for DPB1. Approximately 310 gigabases of sequencing data and approximately 85 million unique TCR sequences were included in an early release covering 500 to 750 HLA-typed donors. Donor age, sex, ethnicity and CMV serostatus were compiled alongside the repertoire data. The full study reports these points: Strong co-occurrence of HLA alleles, especially DR and DQ, made assigning TCR associations to individual alleles difficult. In a later analysis, TCR association rates were found to vary across HLA loci, with the most associated TCRs seen for DRB1 alleles and the fewest for HLA-C alleles. The authors suggested that the approach could potentially be extended to other disease states and immunological phenotypes. In a later genetic analysis, a missense DCLRE1C variant was associated with V-gene and J-gene trimming of TCR beta chains, and the association was replicated in an independent cohort. In vitro tests confirmed that a few of the cytomegalovirus-associated TCR beta chains recognize cytomegalovirus antigens. Correlated functional status among segregating V segments might reflect linkage disequilibrium, but an unknown experimental factor could not be ruled out. An earlier analysis of some 590 of the donors showed that most TCR beta V segments appeared in productive rearrangements either about 87% or about 30% of the time, which broadly matched IMGT annotations. Sequencing depth was assumed to be roughly uniform across donors in the presence/absence analyses, though that assumption may not hold. A further reported finding was that TCR beta sequences accurately predicted the HLA-A and HLA-B alleles for most subjects in the first cohort. HLA typing was unavailable for some donors at each locus, so association tests used only the typed subset. Across donors, most TCR sequences were observed very rarely, whereas some public TCRs were present in many individuals. The classifier was reported to diagnose cytomegalovirus status with high specificity and sensitivity in both the original and validation cohorts. In a later analysis, some 18,000 TCR beta sequences were associated with specific HLA alleles at a false discovery rate of 0.05. Most CMV-associated TCR beta chains appeared to be HLA-restricted in a later analysis, and the HLA associations seemed to be driven largely by CMV exposure. Compared with equally common non-associated chains, HLA-associated TCR beta chains in a later analysis were more clonally expanded and had lower generation probabilities. Because counts were too low, some 17 rarely observed V segments, including chromosome 9 orphons, were left out of the earlier analysis of 587 of the donors. For the cohort, immune exposure information was limited to CMV serostatus. In the study, some 180 TCR beta chains were listed as associated with cytomegalovirus. In a later genetic analysis, fewer N-insertions in productive TCRs were reported among donors in an Asian-associated ancestry cluster than the approximately 710-donor mean. Several of the top co-occurrence clusters appeared to be linked to parvovirus B19, influenza, CMV and Epstein-Barr virus, according to a later analysis. A cluster of highly shared sequence variants was judged likely to represent a technical artifact of the sequencing pipeline. The cohort was sequenced for TCR beta chains only, and without alpha or paired-chain data the features that could be detected were limited. Some IMGT-functional V segments, including TRBV6-2 and TRBV6-3, could not be told apart with the 87-base-pair reads, so those segments were excluded.

In regard to this clone: Its specific antigen is unknown. Base qualities are missing; no much larger clone stands one base away.

The cohort was made up of approximately 670 healthy bone marrow donors. All cohort members were sampled while nominally healthy, although unrecorded immune exposures were likely present. The donor was CMV seronegative and belonged to the group of 320 or so seronegative cohort members. Every donor gave a peripheral blood sample, and the peripheral blood mononuclear cells from that sample were used for TCR beta sequencing. Genomic DNA was extracted from the blood cell samples with the Qiagen DNeasy Blood Extraction Kit. As encoded in the germline V gene, CDR1 is SGHRS while CDR2 is YFSETQ. For this chain, trimming is 4 bases at the V end and 6 bases at the J end, and the number of junction bases without a gene match is 5. Counted from cysteine to phenylalanine, this CDR3 has 14 amino acids. Left in the record is the CDR3 DNA by itself, 42 bases read in frame from the first base. Library generation was performed with the immunoSEQ multiplex PCR assay. For the multiplex PCR, a mixture combining 60 forward primers for TCR Vbeta segments and 13 reverse primers for TCR Jbeta segments was used. A multiplex PCR assay on genomic DNA amplified the CDR3 region of rearranged TCR beta genes. The Illumina HiSeq System was used to sequence the amplified TCR beta libraries as 87-base-pair reads. On the authors' methods: In a later analysis, 77 million or so unique TCR beta chains were counted across the approximately 640 repertoires, and around 11 million of these chains were shared by at least two donors. A nearest-neighbor algorithm error-corrected the raw reads and collapsed the reads into unique sequences, merging closely related sequences to remove PCR and sequencing errors. CDR3 sequences were aligned to IMGT reference sequences to assign V, D and J gene segments. Each retained sequence needed at least a six-nucleotide match to both a V gene segment and a J gene segment. Rearrangements were called productive when the CDR3 lacked stop codons and stayed in frame with V and J; all others were non-productive. CDR3 was defined by IMGT convention, running from the second conserved V-encoded cysteine to the conserved J-encoded phenylalanine. The earlier analysis of 500 to 600 of the donors excluded sequences that lacked an unambiguous match to a single V gene segment. In an earlier analysis of several hundred of the donors, V segments were called functional above 56.7% productive rearrangements and were called segregating when the between-donor standard deviation exceeded 5%. To diagnose cytomegalovirus status from the catalog of TCR beta chain sequences, a statistical classification framework was built. V and J gene assignment, in a later analysis, came from comparing TCR nucleotide sequences with IMGT/GENE-DB human TR gene sequences. A later analysis assigned CDR3 sequences and most-parsimonious VDJ recombination scenarios with the TCRdist pipeline. In a later analysis, every TCR beta chain was defined by the combination of its CDR3 amino acid sequence and its V-gene family, and reads without a unique V-gene family were dropped. In a later analysis, around 600 highly shared, low-generation-probability nucleotide sequences were removed to address suspected cross-contamination and a sequencing artifact. In a later analysis, a clonal expansion index for each public chain was calculated from normalized within-repertoire ranks of inferred template counts. In a later analysis, generation probabilities were computed with a VDJ recombination model fitted to out-of-frame rearrangements, and the resulting probabilities were checked against IGoR. In a later analysis, TCR-TCR, TCR-HLA and TCR-CMV co-occurrence was scored with hypergeometric tests, and a repertoire-size bias correction was applied to TCR pairs. A later analysis estimated false discovery rates by permuting HLA or CMV assignments 20 times. A later analysis grouped co-occurring TCRs with DBSCAN, adding TCRdist sequence similarity when clustering within HLA-allele-positive subsets. For co-occurrence clustering, repertoires with fewer than 30,000 or more than 120,000 public chains were excluded, along with roughly 5 repertoires with anomalous nucleotide sharing. The table comes from immuneACCESS by way of TCRdb, which keeps in-frame sequences with V and J called. Part of the clones is missing from these tables; in studies checked, under half for an unresolved V gene and the rest for unknown reasons. V and J calls and clone size follow that table, whereas D and trimming were derived from the DNA. The sample profile shows about 150,000 clones; 60% to 80% of them were found once. Approximately 4% of the sample lies in the top ten.

The V gene is TRBV5-1 and the J gene is TRBJ1-5; the junction holds 9 bases that match TRBD1. The TCR comes from a male donor in good health and CMV-seronegative. Material: PBMCs. The bases read TGCGCCAGCAGCCCACAGGGGGCGGGTCAGCCCCAGCATTTT. This translates into CASSPQGAGQPQHF.